This TCR beta chain was identified during a study of cytomegalovirus exposure and HLA in healthy donors. General observations from the study: Most TCR beta V segments were productive about 90% or about 30% of the time in an earlier analysis.

The PCR employed 60 Vbeta primers together with 13 Jbeta primers. The repertoire was sequenced with immunoSEQ multiplex PCR; TCRdb's copy has only in-frame clones and lacks some. Altogether about 120,000 clones are present, 65% to 80% being singletons, with the ten largest covering about 3.5%. The ends were cut back, 4 bases at V and 4 bases at J, with 11 bases in the middle. The CDR3 runs 14 residues. The germline V gene encodes CDR1 SGDLS and CDR2 YYNGEE. For this clone: Its antigen is still unknown.

Sequenced input: PBMCs. V gene TRBV9 combines with J gene TRBJ2-2; maybe TRBD1 (5 bases). This TCR derives from a man in his thirties or forties in good health and CMV-seronegative. The CDR3 bases are TGTGCCAGCAGCCCTTGGGGCCTCACCGGGGAGCTGTTTTTT. It encodes CASSPWGLTGELFF.